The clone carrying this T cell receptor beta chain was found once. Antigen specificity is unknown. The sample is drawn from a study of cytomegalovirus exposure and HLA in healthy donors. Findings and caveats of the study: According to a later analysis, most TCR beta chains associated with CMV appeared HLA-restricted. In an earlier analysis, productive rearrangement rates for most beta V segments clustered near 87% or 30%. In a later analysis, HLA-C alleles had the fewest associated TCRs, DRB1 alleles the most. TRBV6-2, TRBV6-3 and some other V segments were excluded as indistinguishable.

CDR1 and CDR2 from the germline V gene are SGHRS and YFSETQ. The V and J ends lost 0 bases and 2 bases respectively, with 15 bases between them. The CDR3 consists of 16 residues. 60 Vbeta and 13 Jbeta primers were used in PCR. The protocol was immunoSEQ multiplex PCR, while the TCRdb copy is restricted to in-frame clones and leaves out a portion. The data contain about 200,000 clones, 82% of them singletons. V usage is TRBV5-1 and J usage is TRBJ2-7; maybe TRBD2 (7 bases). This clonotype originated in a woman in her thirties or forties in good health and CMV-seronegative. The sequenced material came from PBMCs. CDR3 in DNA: TGCGCCAGCAGCTTGGGATCCGCGGGGGCGCCCTACGAGCAGTACTTC. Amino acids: CASSLGSAGAPYEQYF.